Listed below are T cell receptor beta chains from one sample, sequenced in a study of blood T cell repertoires in COVID-19. TCRdb's copy holds only in-frame clones and misses some; the assay was immunoSEQ multiplex PCR. This sample carries hundreds of thousands of clones, roughly 80% of them seen once, and the ten largest clones take approximately 7.2%. Sequencing was done on a sample of peripheral blood. These receptors came from an elderly woman with acute or convalescent COVID-19. Both conserved end residues are part of each CDR3.

len,j_gene,v_gene,CDR3aa
14,TRBJ2-1,TRBV2,CASLPGFGTGEQFF
14,TRBJ1-6,TRBV14,CASSQDPVRSPLHF
17,TRBJ2-1,TRBV7-2,CASSLSPSGRPEKGQFF
11,TRBJ2-2,TRBV3-1/TRBV3-2,CASSYSRLLFF
17,TRBJ1-6,TRBV3-1/TRBV3-2,CASSQVHSRVYNSPLHF
16,TRBJ2-3,TRBV7-2,CASSLVSGGVPDTQYF
17,TRBJ2-1,TRBV10-3,CAISETLGTSGDNEQFF
13,TRBJ2-7,TRBV27,CASSRGTYYEQYF
15,TRBJ2-2,TRBV6-5,CASIRTGVYTGELFF
18,TRBJ2-3,TRBV7-2,CASSLGLTSGGSTDTQYF
16,TRBJ2-1,TRBV5-1,CASSLDVLGTSHEQFF
16,TRBJ1-2,TRBV4-2,CASSQDRGVPNYGYTF
19,TRBJ2-1,TRBV4-1,CASSQRGLAGPSSYNEQFF
18,TRBJ2-1,TRBV9,CASSPNPLLAGGYNEQFF
13,TRBJ2-3,TRBV4-1,CASSQSLADTQYF
15,TRBJ2-3,TRBV28,CASSLVAGSVDTQYF
14,TRBJ1-1,TRBV10-2,CASSEQIDYTEAFF
15,TRBJ1-4,TRBV7-2,CASSLGWANNEKLFF
14,TRBJ2-1,TRBV11-3,CASSLGQAYNEQFF
12,TRBJ2-3,TRBV6-6,CASYTGTDTQYF
14,TRBJ1-4,TRBV6-5,CASTLRGLNEKLFF
14,TRBJ2-2,TRBV2,CASSTGQHTGELFF
14,TRBJ1-4,TRBV30,CAWSQPGQISKLFF
16,TRBJ1-4,TRBV5-6,CASSSRQGPTNEKLFF
16,TRBJ2-2,TRBV9,CASSPGTSGAPGELFF
11,TRBJ2-5,TRBV20-1,CSAPSFETQYF
14,TRBJ2-2,TRBV19,CASSNPGRTGELFF
16,TRBJ1-4,TRBV3-1/TRBV3-2,CASSPTLTGYGEKLFF
15,TRBJ2-7,TRBV30,CASTRAGGSSYEQYF
20,TRBJ2-3,TRBV5-1,CASSLGFPGSGGASTDTQYF
16,TRBJ2-3,TRBV6-5,CASSSRLAGSTDTQYF
14,TRBJ2-3,TRBV7-3,CASSPGERTDTQYF
15,TRBJ1-2,TRBV3-1/TRBV3-2,CASSQDLAGAGGYTF
20,TRBJ2-3,TRBV9,CASSVGATRGTSGRADTQYF
15,TRBJ1-5,TRBV2,CASSAGPHSNQPQHF
16,TRBJ1-5,TRBV15,CATSRDPGNSNQPQHF
16,TRBJ2-1,TRBV6-4,CASSDLETYTASEQFF
14,TRBJ2-7,TRBV7-2,CASSSQGANYEQYF
11,TRBJ2-2,TRBV11-2,CASRRNGELFF
16,TRBJ2-1,TRBV28,CASSSQGVSSYNEQFF
15,TRBJ1-2,TRBV19,CASSTQGNRNYGYTF
15,TRBJ2-1,TRBV11-2,CASSLFGGAYNEQFF
11,TRBJ1-2,TRBV5-1,CASSAGGGYTF
14,TRBJ2-7,TRBV18,CASSLAGTDNEQYF
14,TRBJ1-2,TRBV6-5,CASTYPGGSYGYTF
16,TRBJ2-3,TRBV7-2,CASSLGGSASTDTQYF
15,TRBJ1-6,TRBV19,CATGDDGQRHSPLHF
15,TRBJ2-1,TRBV5-1,CASSLGGGGYNEQFF
14,TRBJ2-3,TRBV7-2,CASSLQVSTDTQYF
16,TRBJ2-7,TRBV27,CASRLAGTSGTYEQYF
17,TRBJ2-3,TRBV25-1,CASSELGTGGLADTQYF
14,TRBJ2-7,TRBV6-1,CASSEGGGGYEQYF
14,TRBJ1-1,TRBV6-5,CASSYSIRETEAFF
15,TRBJ1-6,TRBV4-1,CASSQGASRYSPLHF
14,TRBJ2-1,TRBV10-2,CASTLAGVGDEQFF
15,TRBJ2-2,TRBV4-1,CASSQSPRGTGELFF
18,TRBJ2-5,TRBV18,CASSPRAGTGSHQETQYF
14,TRBJ1-2,TRBV7-2,CASSLAQGAYGYTF
14,TRBJ2-2,TRBV10-3,CAIGQGANTGELFF
15,TRBJ1-1,TRBV4-2,CASSQEGRENAEAFF